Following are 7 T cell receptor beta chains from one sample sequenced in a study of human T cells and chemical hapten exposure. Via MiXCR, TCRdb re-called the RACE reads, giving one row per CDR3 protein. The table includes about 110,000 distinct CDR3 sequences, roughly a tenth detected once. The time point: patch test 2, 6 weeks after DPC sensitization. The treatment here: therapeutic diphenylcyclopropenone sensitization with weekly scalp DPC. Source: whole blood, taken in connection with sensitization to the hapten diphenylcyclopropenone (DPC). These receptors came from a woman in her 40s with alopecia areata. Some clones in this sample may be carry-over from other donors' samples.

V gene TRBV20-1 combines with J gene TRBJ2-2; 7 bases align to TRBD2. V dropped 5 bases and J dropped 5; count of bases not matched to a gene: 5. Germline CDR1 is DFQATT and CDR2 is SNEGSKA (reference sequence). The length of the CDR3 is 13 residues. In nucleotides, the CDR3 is TGCAGTGCTCTAGCGGCTGGAACCGGGGAGCTGTTTTTT. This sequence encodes CSALAAGTGELFF.

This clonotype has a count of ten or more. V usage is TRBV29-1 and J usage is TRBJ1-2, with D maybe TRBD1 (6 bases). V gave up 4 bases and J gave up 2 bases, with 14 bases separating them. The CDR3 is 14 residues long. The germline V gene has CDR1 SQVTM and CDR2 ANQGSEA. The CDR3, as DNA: TGCAGCGTTGTAACCGGGACAAACAACTATGGCTACACCTTC. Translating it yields CSVVTGTNNYGYTF.

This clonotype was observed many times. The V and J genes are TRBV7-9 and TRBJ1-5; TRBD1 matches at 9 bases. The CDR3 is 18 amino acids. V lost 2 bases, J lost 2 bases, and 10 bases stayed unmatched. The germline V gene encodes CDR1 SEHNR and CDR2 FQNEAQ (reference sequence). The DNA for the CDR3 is TGTGCCAGCAGCTTAAGGACAGGGGCCCGCTATCGCAATCAGCCCCAGCATTTT. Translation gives CASSLRTGARYRNQPQHF.

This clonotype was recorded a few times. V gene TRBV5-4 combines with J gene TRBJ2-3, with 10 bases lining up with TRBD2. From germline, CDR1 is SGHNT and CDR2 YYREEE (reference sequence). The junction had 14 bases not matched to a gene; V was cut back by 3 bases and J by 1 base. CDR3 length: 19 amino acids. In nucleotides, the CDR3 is TGTGCCAGCAGCTCAGCTAGCGGGGGCGCCTACACCCGCACAGATACGCAGTATTTT. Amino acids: CASSSASGGAYTRTDTQYF.

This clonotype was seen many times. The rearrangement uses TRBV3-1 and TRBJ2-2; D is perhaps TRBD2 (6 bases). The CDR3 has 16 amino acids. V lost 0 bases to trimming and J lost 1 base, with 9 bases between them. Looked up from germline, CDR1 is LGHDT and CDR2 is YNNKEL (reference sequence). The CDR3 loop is CASSQEPGGNTGELFF. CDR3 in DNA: TGTGCCAGCAGCCAAGAGCCCGGGGGGAACACCGGGGAGCTGTTTTTT. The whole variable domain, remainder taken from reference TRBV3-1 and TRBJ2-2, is DTAVSQTPKYLVTQMGNDKSIKCEQNLGHDTMYWYKQDSKKFLKIMFSYNNKELIINETVPNRFSPKSPDKAHLNLHINSLELGDSAVYFCASSQEPGGNTGELFFGEGSRLTVL.

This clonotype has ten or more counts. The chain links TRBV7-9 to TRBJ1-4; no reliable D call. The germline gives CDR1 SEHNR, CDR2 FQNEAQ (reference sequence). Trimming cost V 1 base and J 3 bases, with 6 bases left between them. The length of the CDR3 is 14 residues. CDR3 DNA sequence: TGTGCCAGCAGCTTAGACGGTGCTAATGAAAAACTGTTTTTT. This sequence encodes CASSLDGANEKLFF.

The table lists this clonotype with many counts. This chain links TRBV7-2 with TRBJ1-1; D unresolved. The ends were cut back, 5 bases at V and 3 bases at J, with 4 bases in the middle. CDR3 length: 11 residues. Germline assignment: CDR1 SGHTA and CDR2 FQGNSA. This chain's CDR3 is CASSPYTEAFF. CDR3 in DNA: TGTGCCAGCAGCCCATACACTGAAGCTTTCTTT.